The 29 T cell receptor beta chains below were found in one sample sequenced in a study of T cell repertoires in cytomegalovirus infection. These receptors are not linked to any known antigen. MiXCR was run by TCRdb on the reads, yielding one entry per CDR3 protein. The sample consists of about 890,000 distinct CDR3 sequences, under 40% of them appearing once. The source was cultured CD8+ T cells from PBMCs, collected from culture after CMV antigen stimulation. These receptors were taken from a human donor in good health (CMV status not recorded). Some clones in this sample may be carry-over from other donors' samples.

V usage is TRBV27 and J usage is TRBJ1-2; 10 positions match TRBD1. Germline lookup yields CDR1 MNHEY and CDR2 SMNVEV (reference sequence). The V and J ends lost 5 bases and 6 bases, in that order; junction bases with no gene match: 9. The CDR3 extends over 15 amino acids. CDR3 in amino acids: CASSLGQGKVHGYTF. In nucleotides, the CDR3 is TGTGCCAGCAGTCTGGGACAGGGGAAAGTTCATGGCTACACCTTC.

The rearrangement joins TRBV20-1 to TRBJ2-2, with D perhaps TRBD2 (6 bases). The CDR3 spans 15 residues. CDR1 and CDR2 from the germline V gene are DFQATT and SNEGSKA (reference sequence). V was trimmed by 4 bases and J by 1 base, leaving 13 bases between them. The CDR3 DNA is TGCAGTGCTAAAAGGGGCGGGGAGAACACCGGGGAGCTGTTTTTT. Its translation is CSAKRGGENTGELFF.

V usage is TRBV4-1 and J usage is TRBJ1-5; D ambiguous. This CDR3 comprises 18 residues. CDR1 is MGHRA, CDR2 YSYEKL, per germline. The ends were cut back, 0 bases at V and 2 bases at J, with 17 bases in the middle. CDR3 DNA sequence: TGCGCCAGCAGCCAAGATCGTGCCCTCTTGGGTGGCAATCAGCCCCAGCATTTT. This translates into CASSQDRALLGGNQPQHF.

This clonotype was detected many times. CDR3 DNA sequence: TGTGCCAGCAGCTCGCCCTTGACTCACGAGCAGTTCTTC. Encoded protein: CASSSPLTHEQFF. The chain employs TRBV7-6 and TRBJ2-1; D is unclear. The CDR3 loop spans 13 amino acids. CDR1 and CDR2 from the germline V gene are SGHVS and FNYEAQ. Trimming cost V 4 bases and J 10 bases, with 14 bases left between them.

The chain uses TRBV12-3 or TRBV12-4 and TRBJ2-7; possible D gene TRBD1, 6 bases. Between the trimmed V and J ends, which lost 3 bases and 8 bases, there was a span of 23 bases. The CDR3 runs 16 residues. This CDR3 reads CASSLGRGHAPTKQYF. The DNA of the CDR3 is TGTGCCAGCAGTTTGGGCAGGGGCCATGCCCCTACGAAGCAGTACTTC.

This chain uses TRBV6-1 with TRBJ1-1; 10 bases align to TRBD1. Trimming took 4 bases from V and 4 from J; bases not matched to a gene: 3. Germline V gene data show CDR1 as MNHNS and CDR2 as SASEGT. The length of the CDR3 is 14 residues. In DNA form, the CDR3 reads TGTGCCAGCAGTGGACAGGGGGCCAGCACTGAAGCTTTCTTT. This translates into CASSGQGASTEAFF.

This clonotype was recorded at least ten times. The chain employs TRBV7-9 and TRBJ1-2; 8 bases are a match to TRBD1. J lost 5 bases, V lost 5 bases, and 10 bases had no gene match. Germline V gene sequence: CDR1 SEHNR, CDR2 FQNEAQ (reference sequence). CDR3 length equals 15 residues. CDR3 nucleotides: TGTGCCAGCAGCCCAGGGGGCCGGAACTTGTATGGCTACACCTTC. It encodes CASSPGGRNLYGYTF. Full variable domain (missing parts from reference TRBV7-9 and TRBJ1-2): DTGVSQNPRHKITKRGQNVTFRCDPISEHNRLYWYRQTLGQGPEFLTYFQNEAQLEKSRLLSDRFSAERPKGSFSTLEIQRTEQGDSAMYLCASSPGGRNLYGYTFGSGTRLTVV.

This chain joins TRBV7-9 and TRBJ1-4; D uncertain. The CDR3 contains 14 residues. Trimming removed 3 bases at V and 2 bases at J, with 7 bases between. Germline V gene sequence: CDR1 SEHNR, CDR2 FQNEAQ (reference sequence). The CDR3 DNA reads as TGTGCCAGCAGCTTTTTTGGGACTAATGAAAAACTGTTTTTT. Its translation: CASSFFGTNEKLFF.

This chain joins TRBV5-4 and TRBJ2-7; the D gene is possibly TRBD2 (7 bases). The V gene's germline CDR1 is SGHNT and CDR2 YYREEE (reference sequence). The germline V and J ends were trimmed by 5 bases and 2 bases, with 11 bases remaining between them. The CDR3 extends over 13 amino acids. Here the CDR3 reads CASRGGAAYEQYF. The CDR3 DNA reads TGTGCCAGCAGAGGGGGGGCCGCCTACGAGCAGTACTTC.

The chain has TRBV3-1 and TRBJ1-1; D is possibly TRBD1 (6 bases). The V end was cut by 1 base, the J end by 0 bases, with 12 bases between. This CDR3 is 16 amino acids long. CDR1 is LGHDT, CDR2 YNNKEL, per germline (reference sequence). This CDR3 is CASSQVRGGMNTEAFF. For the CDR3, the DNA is TGTGCCAGCAGCCAAGTCAGGGGCGGGATGAACACTGAAGCTTTCTTT. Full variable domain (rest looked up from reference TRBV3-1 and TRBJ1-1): DTAVSQTPKYLVTQMGNDKSIKCEQNLGHDTMYWYKQDSKKFLKIMFSYNNKELIINETVPNRFSPKSPDKAHLNLHINSLELGDSAVYFCASSQVRGGMNTEAFFGQGTRLTVV.

The CDR3 is CASSLYQGGWETQYF. The CDR3 nucleotides read TGTGCCAGCAGTTTGTATCAGGGAGGGTGGGAGACCCAGTACTTC. The V and J genes are TRBV12-3 or TRBV12-4 and TRBJ2-5; 7 nucleotides match TRBD2. CDR3 length: 15 amino acids. J gave up 5 bases and V 3 bases, and 9 bases lay outside the gene matches.

CDR3 in DNA: TGTGCCAGCAGTTCCGGGACAGGTGGGGGATATGGCAATCAGCCCCAGCATTTT. This gives the protein CASSSGTGGGYGNQPQHF. The chain couples TRBV12-3 or TRBV12-4 to TRBJ1-5, with 8 bases lining up with TRBD1. Germline trimming cut 4 bases from V and 2 bases from J; bases unmatched to any gene: 13. The CDR3 runs 18 residues.

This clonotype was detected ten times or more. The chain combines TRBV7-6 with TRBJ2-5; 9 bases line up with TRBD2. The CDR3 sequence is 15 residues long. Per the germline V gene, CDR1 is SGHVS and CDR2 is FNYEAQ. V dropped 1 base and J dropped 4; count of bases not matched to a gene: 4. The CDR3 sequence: CASSLDRAGGETQYF. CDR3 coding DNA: TGTGCCAGCAGCTTAGACCGAGCGGGGGGAGAGACCCAGTACTTC.

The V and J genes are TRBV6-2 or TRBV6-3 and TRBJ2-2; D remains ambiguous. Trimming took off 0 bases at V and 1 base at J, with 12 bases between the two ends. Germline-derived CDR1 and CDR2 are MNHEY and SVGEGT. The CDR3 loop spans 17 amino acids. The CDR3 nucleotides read TGTGCCAGCAGTTACTCGACGGCCCGGATGAACACCGGGGAGCTGTTTTTT. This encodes CASSYSTARMNTGELFF.

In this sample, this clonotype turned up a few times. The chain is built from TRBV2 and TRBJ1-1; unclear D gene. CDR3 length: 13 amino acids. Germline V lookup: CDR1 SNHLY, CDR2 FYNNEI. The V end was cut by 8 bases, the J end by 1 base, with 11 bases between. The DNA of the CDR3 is TGTGCCAGCCCTTCGTGGGGGAACACTGAAGCTTTCTTT. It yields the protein CASPSWGNTEAFF.

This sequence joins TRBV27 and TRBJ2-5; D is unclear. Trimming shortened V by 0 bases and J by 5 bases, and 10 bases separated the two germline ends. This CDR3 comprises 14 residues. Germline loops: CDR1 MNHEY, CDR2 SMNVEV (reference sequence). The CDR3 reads CASSLSLLEETQYF. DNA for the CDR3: TGTGCCAGCAGTTTATCCCTCCTAGAGGAGACCCAGTACTTC.

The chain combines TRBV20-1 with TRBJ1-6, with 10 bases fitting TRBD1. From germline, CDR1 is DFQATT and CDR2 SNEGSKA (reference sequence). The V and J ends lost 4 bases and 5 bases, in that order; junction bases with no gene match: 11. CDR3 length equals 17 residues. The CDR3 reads CSAKGQGRPEDNSPLHF. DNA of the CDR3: TGCAGTGCTAAGGGACAGGGGCGGCCCGAGGATAATTCACCCCTCCACTTT.

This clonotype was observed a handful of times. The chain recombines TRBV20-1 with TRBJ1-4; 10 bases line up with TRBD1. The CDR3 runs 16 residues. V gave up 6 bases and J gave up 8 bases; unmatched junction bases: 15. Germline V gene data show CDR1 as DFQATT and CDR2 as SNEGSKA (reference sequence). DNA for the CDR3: TGCAGTGCAGTGGGACAGGGGAGTTTGGGAGAAGAAAAACTGTTTTTT. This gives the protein CSAVGQGSLGEEKLFF.

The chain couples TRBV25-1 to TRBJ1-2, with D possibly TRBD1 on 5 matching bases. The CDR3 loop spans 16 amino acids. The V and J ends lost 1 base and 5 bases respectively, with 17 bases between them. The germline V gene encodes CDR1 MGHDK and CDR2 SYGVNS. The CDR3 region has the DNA TGTGCCAGCAGTGAATGGGGAACCGGGACTGGTTATGGCTACACCTTC. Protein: CASSEWGTGTGYGYTF.

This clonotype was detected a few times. This CDR3 reads CASSLSVAGKNYGYTF. The CDR3 bases are TGTGCCAGCAGTTTATCGGTGGCAGGGAAAAACTATGGCTACACCTTC. The rearrangement uses TRBV27 and TRBJ1-2; possibly TRBD1 for D (5 bases). CDR1 is MNHEY, CDR2 SMNVEV, per germline (reference sequence). V lost 0 bases and J 2 bases, leaving 13 bases between the germline ends. This CDR3 spans 16 amino acids.

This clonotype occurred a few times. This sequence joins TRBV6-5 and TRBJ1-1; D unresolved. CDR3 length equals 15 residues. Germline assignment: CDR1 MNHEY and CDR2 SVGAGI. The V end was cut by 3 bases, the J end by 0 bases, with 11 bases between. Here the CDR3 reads CASSYVRRMNTEAFF. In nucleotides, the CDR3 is TGTGCCAGCAGTTATGTAAGACGGATGAACACTGAAGCTTTCTTT.

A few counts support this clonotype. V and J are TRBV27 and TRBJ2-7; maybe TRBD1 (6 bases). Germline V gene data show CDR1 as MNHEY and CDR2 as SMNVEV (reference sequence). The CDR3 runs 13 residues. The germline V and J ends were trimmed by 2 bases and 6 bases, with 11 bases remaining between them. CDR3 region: CASSLDRRGEQYV. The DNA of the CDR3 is TGTGCCAGCAGTTTAGATCGCAGGGGCGAGCAGTACGTC.

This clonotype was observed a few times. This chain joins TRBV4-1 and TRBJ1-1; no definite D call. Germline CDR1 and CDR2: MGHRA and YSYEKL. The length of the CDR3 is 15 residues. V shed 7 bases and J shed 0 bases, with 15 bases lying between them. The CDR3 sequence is CASTPSRAMNTEAFF. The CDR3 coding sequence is TGCGCCAGCACCCCATCTCGGGCGATGAACACTGAAGCTTTCTTT.

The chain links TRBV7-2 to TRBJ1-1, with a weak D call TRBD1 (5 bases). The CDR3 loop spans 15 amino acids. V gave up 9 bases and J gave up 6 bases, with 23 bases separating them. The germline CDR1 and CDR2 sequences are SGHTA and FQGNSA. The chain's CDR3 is CASSEPGIGWAEAFF. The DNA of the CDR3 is TGTGCCAGTAGCGAACCAGGGATTGGGTGGGCTGAAGCTTTCTTT.

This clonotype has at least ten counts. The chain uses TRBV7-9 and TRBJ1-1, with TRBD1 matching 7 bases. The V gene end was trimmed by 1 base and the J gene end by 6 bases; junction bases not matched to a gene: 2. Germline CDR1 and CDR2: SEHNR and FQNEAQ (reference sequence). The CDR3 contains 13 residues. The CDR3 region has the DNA TGTGCCAGCAGCTTAGAGGGGACAGCTGAAGCTTTCTTT. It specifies CASSLEGTAEAFF.

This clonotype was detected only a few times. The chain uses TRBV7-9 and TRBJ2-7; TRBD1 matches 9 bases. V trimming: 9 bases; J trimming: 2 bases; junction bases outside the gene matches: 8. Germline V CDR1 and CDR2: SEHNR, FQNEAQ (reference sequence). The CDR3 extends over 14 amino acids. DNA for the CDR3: TGTGCCAGTCGATCGGGACAGGGACCCTACGAGCAGTACGTC. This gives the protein CASRSGQGPYEQYV.

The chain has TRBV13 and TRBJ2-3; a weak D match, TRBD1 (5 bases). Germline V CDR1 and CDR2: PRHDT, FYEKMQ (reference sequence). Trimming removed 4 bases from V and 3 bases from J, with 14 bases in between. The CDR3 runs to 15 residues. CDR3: CASSSGPDKTDTQYF. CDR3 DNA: TGTGCCAGCAGCTCGGGTCCGGACAAAACAGATACGCAGTATTTT.

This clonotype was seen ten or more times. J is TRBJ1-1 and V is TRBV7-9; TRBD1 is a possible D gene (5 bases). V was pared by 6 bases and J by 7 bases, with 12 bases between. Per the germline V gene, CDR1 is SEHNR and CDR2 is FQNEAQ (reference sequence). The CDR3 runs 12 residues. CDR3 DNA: TGTGCCAGCAGGGCCGACAGCGTTGAAGCTTTCTTT. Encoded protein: CASRADSVEAFF.

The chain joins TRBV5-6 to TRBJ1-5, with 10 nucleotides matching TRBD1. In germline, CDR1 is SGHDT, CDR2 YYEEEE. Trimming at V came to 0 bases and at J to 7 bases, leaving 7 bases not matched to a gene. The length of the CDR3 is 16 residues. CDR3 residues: CASSLAGTGVTQPQHF. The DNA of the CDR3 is TGTGCCAGCAGCTTGGCCGGGACAGGGGTTACGCAGCCCCAGCATTTT.